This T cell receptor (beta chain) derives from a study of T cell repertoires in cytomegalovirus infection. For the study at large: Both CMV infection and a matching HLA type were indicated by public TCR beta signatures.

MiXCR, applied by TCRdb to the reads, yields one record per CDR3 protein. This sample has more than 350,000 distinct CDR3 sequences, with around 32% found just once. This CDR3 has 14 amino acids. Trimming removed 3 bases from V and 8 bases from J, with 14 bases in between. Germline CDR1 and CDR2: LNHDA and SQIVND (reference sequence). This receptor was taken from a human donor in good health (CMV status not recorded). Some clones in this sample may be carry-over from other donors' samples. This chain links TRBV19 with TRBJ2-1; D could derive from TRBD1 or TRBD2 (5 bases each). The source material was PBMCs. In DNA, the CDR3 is TGTGCCAGTAGTATTTCGAGGGGTTGGCATGAGCAGTTCTTC. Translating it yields CASSISRGWHEQFF. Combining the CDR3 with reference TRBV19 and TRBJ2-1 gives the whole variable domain DGGITQSPKYLFRKEGQNVTLSCEQNLNHDAMYWYRQDPGQGLRLIYYSQIVNDFQKGDIAEGYSVSREKKESFPLTVTSAQKNPTAFYLCASSISRGWHEQFFGPGTRLTVL.